This entry concerns a single TCR beta chain. Its antigen is not known. This sample is part of a study of cytomegalovirus exposure and HLA in healthy donors. Broader study findings: Common viral pathogens seemed, in a later analysis, to connect with several of the most significant clusters. Solely CMV serostatus was available to characterize immune exposure. Most TCR beta V segments were productive about 90% or about 30% of the time in an earlier analysis.

Primers: 60 Vbeta forward and 13 Jbeta reverse. TCRdb's copy holds only in-frame clones and misses some; the assay was immunoSEQ multiplex PCR. The table includes hundreds of thousands of clones, over 85% detected once. V trimming: 8 bases; J trimming: 3 bases; junction bases outside the gene matches: 10. The CDR3 loop spans 15 amino acids. Germline values: CDR1 SNHLY, CDR2 FYNNEI. This TCR derives from a young woman in good health and CMV-seronegative. This chain uses TRBV2 with TRBJ1-2; 9 nucleotides agree with TRBD1. Sequenced: PBMCs. CDR3 sequence (DNA): TGTGCCAGCTCTTACCGGGACAGGGTACACTATGGCTACACCTTC. The encoded protein is CASSYRDRVHYGYTF.